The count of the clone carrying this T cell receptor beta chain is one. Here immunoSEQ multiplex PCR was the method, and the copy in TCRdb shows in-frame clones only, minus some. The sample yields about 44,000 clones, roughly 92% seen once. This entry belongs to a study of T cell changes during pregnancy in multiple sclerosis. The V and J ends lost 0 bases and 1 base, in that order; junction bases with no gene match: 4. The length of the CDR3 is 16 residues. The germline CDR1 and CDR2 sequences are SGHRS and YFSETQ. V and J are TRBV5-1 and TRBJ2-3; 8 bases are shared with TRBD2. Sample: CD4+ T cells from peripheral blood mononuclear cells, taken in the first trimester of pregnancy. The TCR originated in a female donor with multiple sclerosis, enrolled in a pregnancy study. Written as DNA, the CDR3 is TGCGCCAGCAGCTTGGGGGCGGGAGGTGGCACAGATACGCAGTATTTT. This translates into CASSLGAGGGTDTQYF.